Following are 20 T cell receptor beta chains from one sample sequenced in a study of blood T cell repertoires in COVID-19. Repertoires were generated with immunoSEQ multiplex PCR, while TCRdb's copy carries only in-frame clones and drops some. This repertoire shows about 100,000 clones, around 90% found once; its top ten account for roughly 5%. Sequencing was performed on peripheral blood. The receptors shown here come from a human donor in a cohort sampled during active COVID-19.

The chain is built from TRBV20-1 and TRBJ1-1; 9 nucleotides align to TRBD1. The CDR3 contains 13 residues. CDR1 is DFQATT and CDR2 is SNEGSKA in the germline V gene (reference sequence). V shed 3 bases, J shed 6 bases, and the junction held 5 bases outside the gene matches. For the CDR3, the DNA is TGCAGTGCTAGTACCACAGGGGGCTCTGAAGCTTTCTTT. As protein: CSASTTGGSEAFF.

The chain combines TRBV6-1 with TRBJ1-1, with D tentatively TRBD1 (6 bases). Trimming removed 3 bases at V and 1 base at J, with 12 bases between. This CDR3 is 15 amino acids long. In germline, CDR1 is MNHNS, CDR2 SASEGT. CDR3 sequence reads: CASSDLGQRNTEAFF. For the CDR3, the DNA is TGTGCCAGCAGTGATCTCGGACAGAGGAACACTGAAGCTTTCTTT.

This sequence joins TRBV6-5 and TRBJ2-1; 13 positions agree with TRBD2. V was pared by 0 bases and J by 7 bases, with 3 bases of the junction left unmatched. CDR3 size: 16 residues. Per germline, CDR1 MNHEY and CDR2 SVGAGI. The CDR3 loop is CASSYSWTSGSNEQFF. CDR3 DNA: TGTGCCAGCAGTTACTCGTGGACTAGCGGGAGTAATGAGCAGTTCTTC.

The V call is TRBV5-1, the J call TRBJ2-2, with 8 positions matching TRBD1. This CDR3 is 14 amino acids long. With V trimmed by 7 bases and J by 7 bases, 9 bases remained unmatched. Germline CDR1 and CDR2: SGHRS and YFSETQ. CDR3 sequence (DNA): TGCGCCAGCGCATCGGACAGGGCGGACGGGGAGCTGTTTTTT. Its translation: CASASDRADGELFF.

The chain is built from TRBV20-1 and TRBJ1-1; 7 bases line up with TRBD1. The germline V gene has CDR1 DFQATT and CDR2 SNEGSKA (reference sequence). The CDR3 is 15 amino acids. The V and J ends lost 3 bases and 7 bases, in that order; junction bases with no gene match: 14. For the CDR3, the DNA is TGCAGTGCTAGTTCGGGCAGGGGGGTTGTTAATGAAGCTTTCTTT. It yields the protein CSASSGRGVVNEAFF.

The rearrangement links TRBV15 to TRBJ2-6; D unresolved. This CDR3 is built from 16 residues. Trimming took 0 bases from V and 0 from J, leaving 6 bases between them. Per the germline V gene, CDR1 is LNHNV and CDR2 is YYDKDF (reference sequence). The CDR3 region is CATSRDRGSGANVLTF. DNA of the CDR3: TGTGCCACCAGCAGAGATAGAGGCTCTGGGGCCAACGTCCTGACTTTC. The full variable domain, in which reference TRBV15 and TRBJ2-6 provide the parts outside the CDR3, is DAMVIQNPRYQVTQFGKPVTLSCSQTLNHNVMYWYQQKSSQAPKLLFHYYDKDFNNEADTPDNFQSRRPNTSFCFLDIRSPGLGDTAMYLCATSRDRGSGANVLTFGAGSRLTVL.

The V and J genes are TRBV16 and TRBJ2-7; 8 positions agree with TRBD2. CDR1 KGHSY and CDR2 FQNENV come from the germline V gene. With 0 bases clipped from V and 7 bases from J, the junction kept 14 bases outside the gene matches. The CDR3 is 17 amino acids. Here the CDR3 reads CASSQSESGSPLFEQYF. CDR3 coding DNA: TGTGCCAGCAGCCAATCGGAAAGCGGGAGCCCTTTGTTTGAGCAGTACTTC.

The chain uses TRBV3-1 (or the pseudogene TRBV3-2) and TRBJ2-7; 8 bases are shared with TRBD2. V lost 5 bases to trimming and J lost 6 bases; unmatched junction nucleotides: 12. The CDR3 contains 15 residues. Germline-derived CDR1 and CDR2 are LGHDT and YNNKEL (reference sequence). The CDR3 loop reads CASSVPAGGQSEQYF. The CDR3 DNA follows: TGTGCCAGCAGCGTCCCGGCGGGAGGCCAGAGCGAGCAGTACTTC.

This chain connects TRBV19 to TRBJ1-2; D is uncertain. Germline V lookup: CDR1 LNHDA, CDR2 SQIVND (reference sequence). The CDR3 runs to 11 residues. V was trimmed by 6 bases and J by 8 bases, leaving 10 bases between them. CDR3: CASSLGGGYTF. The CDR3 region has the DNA TGTGCCAGTAGCCTGGGAGGAGGCTACACCTTC.

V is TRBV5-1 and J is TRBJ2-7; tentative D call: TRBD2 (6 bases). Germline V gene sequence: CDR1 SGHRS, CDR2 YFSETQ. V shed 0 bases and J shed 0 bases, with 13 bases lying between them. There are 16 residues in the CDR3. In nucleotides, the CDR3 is TGCGCCAGCAGCTTGGGCGGGACGGCCGTCTCCTACGAGCAGTACTTC. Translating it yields CASSLGGTAVSYEQYF.

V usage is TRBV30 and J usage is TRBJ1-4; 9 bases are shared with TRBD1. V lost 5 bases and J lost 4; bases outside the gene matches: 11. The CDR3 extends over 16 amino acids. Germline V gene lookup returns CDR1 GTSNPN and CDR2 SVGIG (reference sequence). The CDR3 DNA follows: TGTGCCTGGGGGGGGACAGGGAGTTTACTTAATGAAAAACTGTTTTTT. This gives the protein CAWGGTGSLLNEKLFF. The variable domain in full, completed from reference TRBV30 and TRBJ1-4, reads SQTIHQWPATLVQPVGSPLSLECTVEGTSNPNLYWYRQAAGRGLQLLFYSVGIGQISSEVPQNLSASRPQDRQFILSSKKLLLSDSGFYLCAWGGTGSLLNEKLFFGSGTQLSVL.

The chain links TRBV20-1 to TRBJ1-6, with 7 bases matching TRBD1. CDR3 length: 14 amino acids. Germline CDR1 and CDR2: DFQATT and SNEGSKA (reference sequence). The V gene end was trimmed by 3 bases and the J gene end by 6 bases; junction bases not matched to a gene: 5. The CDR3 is CSASSGQTNSPLHF. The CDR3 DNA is TGCAGTGCTAGTTCGGGACAGACTAATTCACCCCTCCACTTT.

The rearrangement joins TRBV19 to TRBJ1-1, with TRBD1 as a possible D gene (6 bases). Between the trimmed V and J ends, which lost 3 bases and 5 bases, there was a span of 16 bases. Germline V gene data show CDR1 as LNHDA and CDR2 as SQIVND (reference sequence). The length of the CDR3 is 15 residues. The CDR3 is CASSITATGGTEAFF. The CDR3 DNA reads TGTGCCAGTAGTATCACCGCGACAGGAGGAACTGAAGCTTTCTTT.

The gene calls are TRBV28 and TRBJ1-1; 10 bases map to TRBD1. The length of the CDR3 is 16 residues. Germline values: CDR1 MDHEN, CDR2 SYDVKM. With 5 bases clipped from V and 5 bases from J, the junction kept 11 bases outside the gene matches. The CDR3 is CASSASLTGGITEAFF. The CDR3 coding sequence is TGTGCCAGCAGTGCATCCTTGACAGGGGGCATTACTGAAGCTTTCTTT.

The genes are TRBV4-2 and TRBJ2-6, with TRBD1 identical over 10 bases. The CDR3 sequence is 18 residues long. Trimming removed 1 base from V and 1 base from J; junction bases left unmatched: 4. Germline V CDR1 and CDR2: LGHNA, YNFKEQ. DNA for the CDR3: TGTGCCAGCAGCCAAGGGGACAGGGGATTATCTGGGGCCAACGTCCTGACTTTC. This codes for CASSQGDRGLSGANVLTF.

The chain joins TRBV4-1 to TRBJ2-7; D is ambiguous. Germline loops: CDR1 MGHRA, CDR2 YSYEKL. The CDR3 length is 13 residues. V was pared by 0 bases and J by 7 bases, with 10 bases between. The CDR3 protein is CASSQDGAVEQYF. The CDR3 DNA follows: TGCGCCAGCAGCCAAGATGGAGCAGTTGAGCAGTACTTC.

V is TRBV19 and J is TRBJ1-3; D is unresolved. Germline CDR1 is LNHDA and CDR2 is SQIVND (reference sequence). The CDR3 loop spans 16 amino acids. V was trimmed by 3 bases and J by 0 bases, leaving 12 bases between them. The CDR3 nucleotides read TGTGCCAGTAGTATTGTCGCAGACTACTCTGGAAACACCATATATTTT. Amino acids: CASSIVADYSGNTIYF.

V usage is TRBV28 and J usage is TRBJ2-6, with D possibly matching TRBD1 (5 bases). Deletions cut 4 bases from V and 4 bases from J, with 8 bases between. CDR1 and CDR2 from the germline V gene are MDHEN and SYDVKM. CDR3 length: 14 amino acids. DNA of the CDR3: TGTGCCAGCAGTTCCCCAGGGGGGGCCAACGTCCTGACTTTC. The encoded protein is CASSSPGGANVLTF.

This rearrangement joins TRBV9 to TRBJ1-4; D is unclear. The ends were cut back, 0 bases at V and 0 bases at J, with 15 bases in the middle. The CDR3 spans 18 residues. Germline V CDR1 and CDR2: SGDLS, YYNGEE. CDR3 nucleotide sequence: TGTGCCAGCAGCGTAGCGGGAACAGCGCTAGCAACTAATGAAAAACTGTTTTTT. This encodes CASSVAGTALATNEKLFF.

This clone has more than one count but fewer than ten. The DNA of the CDR3 is TGTGCCAGCAGTTTGGCCCGGGGAACGGTAGAAAAGGGCAACTATGGCTACACCTTC. As protein: CASSLARGTVEKGNYGYTF. The J gene is TRBJ1-2, the V gene TRBV28; D call uncertain. V was cut by 3 bases and J by 2 bases, with 25 bases left in between. Germline V gene lookup returns CDR1 MDHEN and CDR2 SYDVKM. The CDR3 contains 19 residues.